The 18 T cell receptor beta chains presented below share a single source sample, sequenced in a study of blood T cells in healthy people across ages (dated by TCRdb to the mid-2010s). The library was generated by 5' RACE. The listed sequencing device is Illumina HiSeq 2500. A second PCR of roughly 7 to 11 cycles was run with a J-beta primer mix and a sample-barcoded 5' primer. Clones were called with MiXCR by TCRdb after fastp trimmed the public reads at Q25, and only in-frame beta chains were retained. Rows with a matching CDR3 protein are joined into one entry that keeps the most common DNA and genes. This sample is represented by approximately 680,000 distinct CDR3 sequences; less than 40% of them were singletons. The ten largest clones capture over 15% of the sample. The sample was blood. These receptors were collected from an elderly woman in good health. Donor details come from another sample of the same person, matched by shared clones.

V and J are TRBV12-3 or TRBV12-4 and TRBJ2-2; D is undetermined. The CDR3 consists of 13 residues. Trimming shortened V by 3 bases and J by 5 bases, and 7 bases separated the two germline ends. The CDR3 loop reads CASSFLETGELFF. CDR3 nucleotides: TGTGCCAGCAGTTTTCTGGAGACCGGGGAGCTGTTTTTT.

V gene TRBV12-3 or TRBV12-4 combines with J gene TRBJ2-7; D is perhaps TRBD2 (5 bases). The J call may be faulty, since TRBJ2-5 better matches the DNA end. This CDR3 is 14 amino acids long. The CDR3 DNA reads as TGTGCCAGCACCCGCGATGGGAGCCAAGAGACCCAGTACTTC. Its protein product is CASTRDGSQETQYF.

This clonotype was observed a single time. The chain combines TRBV7-2 with TRBJ1-2, with D unclear. V was clipped by 4 bases and J by 0 bases, with 15 bases between them. Germline CDR1 and CDR2: SGHTA and FQGNSA. CDR3 size: 16 residues. CDR3 protein: CASSSRPTFPNYGYTF. CDR3 bases: TGTGCCAGCAGCTCACGCCCCACCTTCCCTAACTATGGCTACACCTTC.

In its sample, this clonotype was seen many times. The J gene is TRBJ1-2, the V gene TRBV14; TRBD1 matches at 10 bases. Looked up from germline, CDR1 is SGHDN and CDR2 is FVKESK. CDR3 length: 16 amino acids. V trimming: 5 bases; J trimming: 8 bases; junction bases outside the gene matches: 14. The chain's CDR3 is CASSLSGQGTSGGYTF. CDR3 coding DNA: TGTGCCAGCAGCTTATCGGGACAGGGGACGTCGGGCGGCTACACCTTC.

This clonotype was seen repeatedly, ten times or more. V and J are TRBV20-1 and TRBJ2-5; the D gene is possibly TRBD2 (5 bases). The germline gives CDR1 DFQATT, CDR2 SNEGSKA (reference sequence). The CDR3 loop spans 12 amino acids. V lost 7 bases to trimming and J lost 7 bases, with 16 bases between them. DNA for the CDR3: TGCAGTGGTATAGGGCCCGAGGGGACCCAGTACTTC. Translating it yields CSGIGPEGTQYF.

This clonotype showed up many times. The chain is built from TRBV12-3 or TRBV12-4 and TRBJ2-1; 10 bases are shared with TRBD2. The ends lost 6 bases at V and 4 bases at J; junction bases unmatched: 6. The CDR3 loop spans 15 amino acids. The CDR3 coding sequence is TGTGCCAGCAGCCCACCAGCGGGGGGGTACAATGAGCAGTTCTTC. This gives the protein CASSPPAGGYNEQFF.

This clonotype occurred many times. V gene TRBV5-1 combines with J gene TRBJ2-1, with D possibly being TRBD2 (6 bases). The CDR3 runs 17 residues. V was trimmed by 4 bases and J by 1 base, leaving 18 bases between them. The V gene's germline CDR1 is SGHRS and CDR2 YFSETQ. The CDR3 DNA reads TGCGCCAGCAGCCGGAGGGTTTCGTCGGGGTCCTACAATGAGCAGTTCTTC. Protein: CASSRRVSSGSYNEQFF.

This clonotype showed up many times. The chain uses TRBV28 and TRBJ2-3, with D unclear. V was cut by 4 bases and J by 4 bases, with 12 bases left in between. There are 14 residues in the CDR3. Germline V gives CDR1 MDHEN, CDR2 SYDVKM. The CDR3 loop is CASSSTQTADTQYF. CDR3 sequence (DNA): TGTGCCAGCAGTTCTACCCAAACGGCAGATACGCAGTATTTT.

This clonotype occurred a few times. This may come from a read error, since a much larger clone is one base off. This chain uses TRBV29-1 with TRBJ2-7; possibly TRBD2 for D (7 bases). Germline V lookup: CDR1 SQVTM, CDR2 ANQGSEA. The V and J ends lost 2 bases and 4 bases respectively, with 15 bases between them. There are 14 residues in the CDR3. The CDR3, as DNA: TGCAGCGTTGAAAGTCGGGGGGCGAGATACGAGCAGTACTTC. Its translation is CSVESRGARYEQYF.

This chain joins TRBV7-6 and TRBJ2-1; D uncertain. CDR3 length: 16 amino acids. Germline values: CDR1 SGHVS, CDR2 FNYEAQ. V lost 1 base, J lost 4 bases, and 14 bases lay in between. The CDR3 here is CASSLGRLVTYNEQFF. Here the CDR3 DNA reads TGTGCCAGCAGCTTAGGTCGGCTAGTGACTTACAATGAGCAGTTCTTC.

V gene TRBV10-3 combines with J gene TRBJ1-5; D is perhaps TRBD1 (5 bases). Trimming stripped 10 bases from V and 3 bases from J, with 13 bases between. The CDR3 is made up of 13 amino acids. From germline, CDR1 is ENHRY and CDR2 SYGVKD. CDR3 protein: CASSTGPNQPQHF. CDR3 DNA sequence: TGTGCCAGCAGCACGGGGCCCAATCAGCCCCAGCATTTT.

Notes on this clonotype: The final CDR3 position lacks the conserved phenylalanine or tryptophan, pointing to a likely read error. The chain uses TRBV12-3 or TRBV12-4 and TRBJ2-3; a weak D match, TRBD2 (7 bases). CDR3 length equals 14 residues. Trimming cost V 6 bases and J 4 bases, with 14 bases left between them. The CDR3 loop is CASSRWGGADTQYS. The CDR3 DNA sequence: TGTGCCAGCAGCCGTTGGGGGGGCGCAGATACGCAGTATTCT.

The chain has TRBV14 and TRBJ2-7; D may match TRBD1 or TRBD2 (5 bases each). The germline V gene has CDR1 SGHDN and CDR2 FVKESK. V was cut by 3 bases and J by 1 base, with 10 bases left in between. The CDR3 spans 14 residues. For the CDR3, the DNA is TGTGCCAGCAGCCACGGGGCGCCATCCTACGAGCAGTACTTC. Amino acids: CASSHGAPSYEQYF.

About this clonotype: Given a much more abundant clone one base away, this may be a read error. The gene calls are TRBV20-1 and TRBJ1-1; maybe TRBD1 (5 bases). The germline CDR1 and CDR2 sequences are DFQATT and SNEGSKA (reference sequence). The CDR3 has 13 residues. V lost 4 bases and J lost 6, with 15 bases in between. The CDR3 DNA follows: TGCAGTGCTACTGACACTAGGGACGCTGAAGCTTTCTTT. Residues: CSATDTRDAEAFF.

CDR3 amino acids: CSARGRSLAGFIYEQYF. CDR3 DNA sequence: TGCAGTGCTAGAGGGAGAAGCCTAGCGGGATTTATTTACGAGCAGTACTTC. The J gene is TRBJ2-7, the V gene TRBV20-1; 9 bases are a match to TRBD2. Per germline, CDR1 DFQATT and CDR2 SNEGSKA (reference sequence). Trimming removed 1 base from V and 4 bases from J; junction bases left unmatched: 14. This CDR3 is built from 17 residues.

The chain couples TRBV6-6 to TRBJ2-1; TRBD1 or TRBD2 may be the D gene (5 bases each). V lost 7 bases and J 8 bases, leaving 24 bases between the germline ends. The CDR3 runs 16 residues. Germline CDR1 MNHNY, CDR2 SVGAGI (reference sequence). This chain's CDR3 is CASTQRGLRFPDEQFF. As DNA, the CDR3 is TGTGCCAGCACCCAGAGGGGCCTCCGATTTCCCGATGAGCAGTTCTTC.

This clonotype was detected many times. The genes are TRBV5-1 and TRBJ2-1; no firm D call. V was shortened by 4 bases and J by 4 bases, with 9 bases between the two germline ends. Germline V lookup: CDR1 SGHRS, CDR2 YFSETQ. This CDR3 has 13 amino acids. Here the CDR3 DNA reads TGCGCCAGCAGCCATCAGTCGTACAATGAGCAGTTCTTC. Protein product: CASSHQSYNEQFF.

This clonotype was seen many times. The CDR3 coding sequence is TGTGCCAGCAGTATCAAATTGAACACTGAAGCTTTCTTT. Translated: CASSIKLNTEAFF. The chain recombines TRBV12-3 or TRBV12-4 with TRBJ1-1; D unresolved. Between the trimmed V and J ends, which lost 5 bases and 0 bases, there was a span of 7 bases. The CDR3 consists of 13 residues.